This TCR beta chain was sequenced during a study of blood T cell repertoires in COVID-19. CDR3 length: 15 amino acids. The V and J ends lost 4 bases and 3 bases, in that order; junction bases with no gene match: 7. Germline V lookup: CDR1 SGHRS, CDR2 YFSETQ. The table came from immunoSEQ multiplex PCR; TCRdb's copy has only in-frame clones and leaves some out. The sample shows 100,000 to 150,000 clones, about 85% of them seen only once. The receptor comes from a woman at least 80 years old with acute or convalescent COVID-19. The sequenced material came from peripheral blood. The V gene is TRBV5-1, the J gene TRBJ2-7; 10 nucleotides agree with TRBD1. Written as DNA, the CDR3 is TGCGCCAGCAGCGACGCCGGGACAGGGGTCTACGAGCAGTACTTC. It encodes CASSDAGTGVYEQYF.